Listed here are 30 T cell receptor beta chains from one sample, sequenced in a study of human T cells and chemical hapten exposure. A single record per CDR3 protein comes from TCRdb applying MiXCR to the RACE reads. The sample yields about 80,000 distinct CDR3 sequences, 12% to 15% seen once. Time point in this sample: pre-sensitization, week 0. The treatment: therapeutic diphenylcyclopropenone sensitization with weekly scalp DPC. Specimen: whole blood, collected in connection with sensitization to the hapten diphenylcyclopropenone (DPC). The receptors were gathered from a woman aged 50 to 60 with alopecia areata. Some clones in this sample may be carry-over from other donors' samples.

This clonotype was found once. This may come from a read error, since a much larger clone is one base off. The chain uses TRBV7-6 and TRBJ2-7; possibly TRBD1 or TRBD2 for D (6 bases each). The CDR3 totals 14 residues. Trimming stripped 5 bases from V and 2 bases from J, with 13 bases between. From germline, CDR1 is SGHVS and CDR2 FNYEAQ. The CDR3: CASSHGGDTYEQYF. The DNA for the CDR3 is TGTGCCAGCAGCCATGGCGGGGACACCTACGAGCAGTACTTC.

The chain has TRBV20-1 and TRBJ2-2, with TRBD2 matching over 7 bases. Trimming at V came to 0 bases and at J to 6 bases, leaving 10 bases not matched to a gene. Germline V CDR1 and CDR2: DFQATT, SNEGSKA (reference sequence). This CDR3 comprises 16 residues. DNA for the CDR3: TGCAGTGCTAGAGATGATCTAGCGGAAGGTGCCGGGGAGCTGTTTTTT. Protein: CSARDDLAEGAGELFF.

This clonotype was observed a handful of times. The CDR3 bases are TGTGCCAGCAGCCAAGACCGGACGAAGACCCAGTACTTC. Encoded protein: CASSQDRTKTQYF. The chain combines TRBV14 with TRBJ2-5, with D unclear. The CDR3 extends over 13 amino acids. Germline loops: CDR1 SGHDN, CDR2 FVKESK. V shed 0 bases and J shed 6 bases, with 8 bases lying between them.

This clonotype was counted many times. The chain is built from TRBV18 and TRBJ2-3, with 7 positions matching TRBD2. CDR1 and CDR2 from the germline V gene are KGHSH and LQKENI. CDR3 length: 14 amino acids. V trimming: 3 bases; J trimming: 6 bases; junction bases outside the gene matches: 6. The CDR3 DNA reads as TGTGCCAGCTCACCCCTGACTAGCCTGGATACGCAGTATTTT. It encodes CASSPLTSLDTQYF. Filled out from reference TRBV18 and TRBJ2-3, the complete variable domain reads NAGVMQNPRHLVRRRGQEARLRCSPMKGHSHVYWYRQLPEEGLKFMVYLQKENIIDESGMPKERFSAEFPKEGPSILRIQQVVRGDSAAYFCASSPLTSLDTQYFGPGTRLTVL.

This chain uses TRBV14 with TRBJ1-1; D possibly corresponds to TRBD1 (6 bases). Between the trimmed V and J ends, which lost 4 bases and 4 bases, there was a span of 19 bases. CDR1 is SGHDN and CDR2 is FVKESK in the germline V gene. The CDR3 has 16 amino acids. This chain's CDR3 is CASSLPQGRGGTEAFF. CDR3 DNA sequence: TGTGCCAGCAGCCTCCCCCAAGGCAGGGGAGGCACTGAAGCTTTCTTT.

V gene TRBV28 combines with J gene TRBJ2-2; 8 positions match TRBD2. This CDR3 spans 15 amino acids. CDR1 and CDR2 (germline): MDHEN, SYDVKM. V lost 2 bases, J lost 2 bases, and 1 base stayed unmatched. The CDR3 nucleotides are TGTGCCAGCAGTTTAAGCGGGAGCAACACCGGGGAGCTGTTTTTT. This gives the protein CASSLSGSNTGELFF.

With respect to this clonotype: A read error may produce the germline difference seen at one junction end. V gene TRBV4-3 combines with J gene TRBJ2-3; D unresolved. The length of the CDR3 is 11 residues. From germline, CDR1 is LGHNA and CDR2 YSLEER. The CDR3 loop reads CASGQLNTQYF. The CDR3 nucleotides are TGCGCCAGCGGCCAACTAAATACGCAGTATTTT.

The gene calls are TRBV15 and TRBJ2-3; D not certain. Deletions cut 4 bases from V and 2 bases from J, with 4 bases between. Germline loops: CDR1 LNHNV, CDR2 YYDKDF (reference sequence). CDR3 length: 12 amino acids. CDR3: CATSTYTDTQYF. The CDR3 DNA reads TGTGCCACCAGCACTTACACAGATACGCAGTATTTT.

This clonotype was observed a handful of times. The gene calls are TRBV5-1 and TRBJ2-1; the match to TRBD2 covers 7 bases. V was clipped by 0 bases and J by 6 bases; unmatched bases: 9. Germline V lookup: CDR1 SGHRS, CDR2 YFSETQ. The CDR3 is 16 residues long. The CDR3 region has the DNA TGCGCCAGCAGCTTGGGGCACCGGGACTATCTCAATGAGCAGTTCTTC. The encoded protein is CASSLGHRDYLNEQFF.

This clonotype was detected ten times or more. This chain links TRBV7-9 with TRBJ2-1; D gene uncertain. The V gene's germline CDR1 is SEHNR and CDR2 FQNEAQ (reference sequence). Deletions cut 5 bases from V and 5 bases from J, with 10 bases between. The CDR3 is made up of 13 amino acids. Here the CDR3 reads CASSVEDHNEQFF. The CDR3 coding sequence is TGTGCCAGCAGCGTAGAAGATCACAATGAGCAGTTCTTC.

V gene TRBV2 combines with J gene TRBJ2-1; either TRBD1 or TRBD2 may supply D (5 bases each). In germline, CDR1 is SNHLY, CDR2 FYNNEI. The CDR3 extends over 15 amino acids. With 5 bases removed from V and 2 bases from J, the gap between germline ends came to 13 bases. The CDR3 sequence: CASSIKGDAYNEQFF. The CDR3 coding sequence is TGTGCCAGCAGTATTAAAGGGGACGCCTACAATGAGCAGTTCTTC.

This clonotype occurred a few times. The genes are TRBV12-3 or TRBV12-4 and TRBJ2-3; D ambiguous. V shed 7 bases and J shed 6 bases, with 8 bases lying between them. The CDR3 loop spans 11 amino acids. The CDR3 bases are TGTGCCAGCAAACAGTGGGATACGCAGTATTTT. Translating gives CASKQWDTQYF.

As regards this clonotype: A much larger clone is a single base away; this may be a read error. The gene calls are TRBV7-8 and TRBJ1-1, with D unclear. Per the germline V gene, CDR1 is SGHVS and CDR2 is FQNEAQ. V shed 3 bases and J shed 3 bases, with 14 bases lying between them. This CDR3 spans 15 amino acids. CDR3 in amino acids: CASSFQRFMDTEAFF. The DNA for the CDR3 is TGTGCCAGCAGCTTCCAAAGATTCATGGACACTGAAGCTTTCTTT.

The sample holds many counts of this clonotype. A junction boundary mismatches the germline segment, possibly from a read error. The J gene is TRBJ2-7, the V gene TRBV10-1; D is uncertain. This CDR3 spans 14 amino acids. From germline, CDR1 is WNHNN and CDR2 SYGVQD (reference sequence). CDR3 protein: CAGRLKTMVHEQYF. In DNA, the CDR3 is TGCGCCGGCAGACTTAAAACAATGGTCCACGAGCAGTACTTC.

The table lists this clonotype with a few counts. The chain has TRBV6-5 and TRBJ2-5, with no clear D. Deletions cut 5 bases from V and 0 bases from J, with 13 bases between. CDR3 length equals 15 residues. The V gene's germline CDR1 is MNHEY and CDR2 SVGAGI. CDR3 sequence: CASSPSLDDQETQYF. The CDR3 DNA follows: TGTGCCAGCAGTCCCTCTCTAGATGACCAAGAGACCCAGTACTTC.

This clonotype was detected only a few times. The genes are TRBV7-8 and TRBJ2-7; TRBD2 aligns across 12 bases. Germline-derived CDR1 and CDR2 are SGHVS and FQNEAQ. After removal of 4 bases from V and 0 bases from J, the junction contained 7 bases not matched to a gene. CDR3 length: 17 amino acids. The CDR3 is CASSSGLAGPSSYEQYF. CDR3 nucleotides: TGTGCCAGCAGCTCCGGACTAGCGGGACCGAGCTCCTACGAGCAGTACTTC.

This clonotype was detected only a few times. The chain recombines TRBV20-1 with TRBJ2-5, with a tentative D call TRBD1 (5 bases). The ends were cut back, 1 base at V and 1 base at J, with 10 bases in the middle. This CDR3 comprises 14 residues. CDR1 is DFQATT and CDR2 is SNEGSKA in the germline V gene (reference sequence). The CDR3 reads CSARVGVGQETQYF. The CDR3 bases are TGCAGTGCTAGAGTAGGGGTTGGCCAAGAGACCCAGTACTTC.

V gene TRBV29-1 combines with J gene TRBJ2-6; no firm D call. Trimming removed 8 bases from V and 2 bases from J, with 10 bases in between. This CDR3 has 13 residues. Looked up from germline, CDR1 is SQVTM and CDR2 is ANQGSEA. CDR3 protein: CSIRVTGANVLTF. CDR3 sequence (DNA): TGCAGCATTAGGGTAACTGGGGCCAACGTCCTGACTTTC.

This clonotype was counted between two and nine times. This chain connects TRBV12-3 or TRBV12-4 to TRBJ2-1; D is perhaps TRBD2 (6 bases). CDR3 length: 15 residues. V was pared by 8 bases and J by 9 bases, with 23 bases between. CDR3 nucleotides: TGTGCCAGCGGGATAACGGGACTGAGTATAAGTGAGCAGTTCTTC. Its translation is CASGITGLSISEQFF.

This clonotype was recorded many times. The chain links TRBV19 to TRBJ1-6; tentatively, D is TRBD1 (6 bases). Germline CDR1 and CDR2: LNHDA and SQIVND (reference sequence). With 7 bases removed from V and 0 bases from J, the gap between germline ends came to 13 bases. The CDR3 runs 16 residues. In DNA, the CDR3 is TGTGCCAGTATCCTAGGGGGGAGCTCCTATAATTCACCCCTCCACTTT. Residues: CASILGGSSYNSPLHF.

The chain links TRBV29-1 to TRBJ2-1, with 8 positions matching TRBD2. CDR3 size: 13 residues. Looked up from germline, CDR1 is SQVTM and CDR2 is ANQGSEA. V was pared by 4 bases and J by 7 bases, with 6 bases of the junction left unmatched. CDR3 nucleotides: TGCAGCGTTGGAAGAGCGGGAGCGAATGAGCAGTTCTTC. Residues: CSVGRAGANEQFF.

This clonotype was seen more than once but under ten times. Here the CDR3 DNA reads TGTGCCAGCAGCTTAGCGGGACAGGGCGAGACCCAGTACTTC. This translates into CASSLAGQGETQYF. The chain employs TRBV7-2 and TRBJ2-5, with 9 bases identical to TRBD1. The CDR3 runs 14 residues. In germline, CDR1 is SGHTA, CDR2 FQGNSA. The ends lost 0 bases at V and 5 bases at J; junction bases unmatched: 1.

This clonotype was detected many times. The gene calls are TRBV7-6 and TRBJ1-4; 7 nucleotides align to TRBD1. V gave up 5 bases and J gave up 7 bases; unmatched junction bases: 10. The CDR3 is 15 amino acids. Germline CDR1 is SGHVS and CDR2 is FNYEAQ. The CDR3 reads CASSPGGGGFEKLFF. CDR3 coding DNA: TGTGCCAGCAGCCCTGGAGGAGGGGGCTTTGAAAAACTGTTTTTT.

This clonotype was found many times. V is TRBV29-1 and J is TRBJ2-1; 13 bases are a match to TRBD2. Germline V gene lookup returns CDR1 SQVTM and CDR2 ANQGSEA. The length of the CDR3 is 14 residues. V dropped 5 bases and J dropped 8; count of bases not matched to a gene: 6. The CDR3 loop is CSVPTSGRPHEQFF. As DNA, the CDR3 is TGCAGCGTTCCGACTAGCGGGAGGCCCCATGAGCAGTTCTTC.

This chain's CDR3 is CASSLAPAGELFF. CDR3 DNA: TGTGCCAGCAGTTTAGCGCCTGCCGGGGAGCTGTTTTTT. V gene TRBV12-3 or TRBV12-4 combines with J gene TRBJ2-2; D gene unclear. V was clipped by 0 bases and J by 6 bases, with 5 bases between them. The CDR3 extends over 13 amino acids.

This clonotype showed up just a few times. This chain links TRBV12-3 or TRBV12-4 with TRBJ2-7; 11 nucleotides line up with TRBD2. The CDR3 totals 14 residues. Unmatched junction bases numbered 5, after V lost 7 bases and J lost 3 bases. The CDR3 nucleotides are TGTGCCAGCACCCTGGGACTAGCGGACTACGAGCAGTACTTC. It translates to CASTLGLADYEQYF.

The chain is built from TRBV11-2 and TRBJ2-3, with D uncertain. Germline loops: CDR1 SGHAT, CDR2 FQNNGV. This CDR3 is 16 amino acids long. V was trimmed by 5 bases and J by 0 bases, leaving 15 bases between them. The CDR3 reads CASSPHPEGSTDTQYF. CDR3 in DNA: TGTGCCAGCAGCCCCCACCCGGAAGGGAGCACAGATACGCAGTATTTT.

This clonotype was seen a handful of times. This chain uses TRBV20-1 with TRBJ1-2; TRBD1 might be the D (6 bases). Germline V gives CDR1 DFQATT, CDR2 SNEGSKA (reference sequence). The CDR3 has 13 amino acids. Written as DNA, the CDR3 is TGCATGACAACCAGGGGCTCCGACTATGGCTACACCTTC. Its translation is CMTTRGSDYGYTF.

In regard to this clonotype: A much larger clone lies a single base off, so this may be a read error. The chain has TRBV12-3 or TRBV12-4 and TRBJ2-2; D is undetermined. This CDR3 has 13 amino acids. CDR3 DNA sequence: TGTGCCAACAGTTTAGAGGCCACCGGGGAGCTGTTTTTT. This translates into CANSLEATGELFF.

This clonotype has just one count. The V and J genes are TRBV28 and TRBJ2-3; TRBD1 aligns across 10 bases. The V gene's germline CDR1 is MDHEN and CDR2 SYDVKM. J gave up 3 bases and V 4 bases, and 10 bases lay outside the gene matches. This CDR3 contains 17 residues. The CDR3 loop reads CASSSVGTGVWTDTQYF. The DNA of the CDR3 is TGTGCCAGCAGTTCCGTCGGGACAGGGGTTTGGACAGATACGCAGTATTTT.